This T cell receptor beta chain was captured in a study of cytomegalovirus exposure and HLA in healthy donors. Study outcomes and limitations: Immune exposure information comprised only CMV serostatus. When a later analysis compared HLA-associated TCR beta chains with equally common others, the HLA-associated chains turned out to be more clonally expanded and to have lower generation probabilities. Rarity held for most TCR sequences, but there were some public TCRs that occurred in many donors.

With regard to this clone: Its antigen is undetermined.

A multiplex PCR was run with 60 Vbeta primers and 13 Jbeta primers. Using immunoSEQ multiplex PCR, the repertoire was profiled, and TCRdb retains in-frame clones only, with some absent. Here the sample spans 140,000 or so clones, 65% to 80% being singletons. Trimming took 0 bases from V and 8 from J; bases not matched to a gene: 12. Germline loops: CDR1 SGHAT, CDR2 FQNNGV. This CDR3 has 17 residues. The TCR sequence derives from a woman between 40 and 50 years old in good health and CMV-seronegative. The sample consisted of PBMCs. J is TRBJ1-4 and V is TRBV11-2; TRBD1 matches at 7 bases. CDR3 DNA: TGTGCCAGCAGCTTAGATCGCCGAGGGGGCGTTAGGGAAAAACTGTTTTTT. This encodes CASSLDRRGGVREKLFF.